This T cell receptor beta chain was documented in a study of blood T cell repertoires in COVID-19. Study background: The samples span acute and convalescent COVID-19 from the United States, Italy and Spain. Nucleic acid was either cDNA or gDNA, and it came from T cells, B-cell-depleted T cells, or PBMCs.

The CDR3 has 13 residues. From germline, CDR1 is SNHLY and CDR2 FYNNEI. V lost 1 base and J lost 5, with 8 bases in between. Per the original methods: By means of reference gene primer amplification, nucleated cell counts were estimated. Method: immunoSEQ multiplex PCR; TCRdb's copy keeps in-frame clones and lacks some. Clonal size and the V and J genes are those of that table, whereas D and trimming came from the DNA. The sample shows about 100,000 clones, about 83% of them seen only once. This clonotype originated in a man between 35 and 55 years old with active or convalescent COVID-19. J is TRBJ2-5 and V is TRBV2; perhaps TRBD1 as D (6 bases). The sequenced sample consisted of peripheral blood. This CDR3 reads CASSEGGPETQYF. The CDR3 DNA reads TGTGCCAGCAGTGAAGGGGGGCCGGAGACCCAGTACTTC.